This TCR beta chain was captured in a study of T cell responses to AZD1222 COVID-19 vaccine. Study conclusions and caveats: A rise in Spike-specific TCR breadth and depth followed two AZD1222 doses. The peak T cell response came first, and repertoires were sampled only after it. Only six or seven AZD1222 recipients tested seropositive at baseline.

Note on this clone: Its target is unknown.

Data came from immunoSEQ multiplex PCR; TCRdb stores just in-frame clones and leaves some out. This table has 100,000 to 120,000 clones, roughly 91% appearing once. Between the trimmed V and J ends, which lost 3 bases and 5 bases, there was a span of 20 bases. Germline V gene sequence: CDR1 KGHSH, CDR2 LQKENI. The CDR3 totals 16 residues. This TCR was sampled from an adult in good health. The V call is TRBV18, the J call TRBJ2-7; D perhaps matches TRBD2 (7 bases). The sample in question was peripheral blood, obtained on day 0 of AZD1222 vaccination. The CDR3 sequence: CASSPGGAGAWNEQYF. In DNA, the CDR3 is TGTGCCAGCTCACCTGGGGGGGCGGGAGCCTGGAACGAGCAGTACTTC. The full variable domain, in which reference TRBV18 and TRBJ2-7 provide the parts outside the CDR3, is NAGVMQNPRHLVRRRGQEARLRCSPMKGHSHVYWYRQLPEEGLKFMVYLQKENIIDESGMPKERFSAEFPKEGPSILRIQQVVRGDSAAYFCASSPGGAGAWNEQYFGPGTRLTVT.